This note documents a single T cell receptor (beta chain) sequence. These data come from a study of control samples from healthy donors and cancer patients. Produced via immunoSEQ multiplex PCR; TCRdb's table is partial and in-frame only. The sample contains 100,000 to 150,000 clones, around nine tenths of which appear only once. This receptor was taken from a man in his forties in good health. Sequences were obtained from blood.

CDR3 bases: TGCAGCGTTGGTGGCGGTAATCAGCCCCAGCATTTT. It yields the protein CSVGGGNQPQHF. V and J are TRBV29-1 and TRBJ1-5; no firm D call. Trimming removed 4 bases at V and 4 bases at J, with 8 bases between. Germline CDR1 is SQVTM and CDR2 is ANQGSEA. This CDR3 is 12 amino acids long.